This T cell receptor beta chain was sequenced for a study of neurological immune-mediated disorders. This clonotype was counted many times. Its antigen remains unknown. TCRdb fed the 5' RACE reads into MiXCR, producing one record per CDR3 protein. The data contain around 65,000 distinct CDR3 sequences, around 5% of them seen just once; the ten biggest clones take up around 5.3%. General study findings and limits: Expanded clones shared no CDR3 amino acid sequences across subjects, suggesting private repertoires in all groups. The most TCR clonal expansion was seen in HTLV-1-associated myelopathy, and the least was seen in multiple sclerosis, which fell below healthy controls.

This CDR3 contains 14 residues. Per the germline V gene, CDR1 is SGHRS and CDR2 is YFSETQ. J gave up 9 bases and V 6 bases, and 10 bases lay outside the gene matches. Sequences were obtained from PBMCs. The sequence derives from a human donor with multiple sclerosis. The donor label of this sample is uncertain. This chain uses TRBV5-1 with TRBJ2-1; the match to TRBD1 covers 9 bases. The chain's CDR3 is CASTRDREFSEQFF. CDR3 DNA sequence: TGCGCCAGCACCCGGGACAGGGAGTTTAGTGAGCAGTTCTTC.